The sequence of this TCR beta chain was determined in a study of blood T cell repertoires in COVID-19. The wider study: The United States, Italy and Spain supplied acute and convalescent COVID-19 samples. PBMCs, B-cell-depleted T cells, or T cells provided the cDNA or gDNA that made up the material.

Authors' processing steps: Amplification from reference gene primers served as the basis for estimated nucleated cell counts. Only in-frame clones appear in the TCRdb table, and some are missing; sequencing was by immunoSEQ multiplex PCR. Clonal size and the V and J genes are those of that table, whereas D and trimming came from the DNA. This sample yields more than 110,000 clones, of which almost 90% are seen a single time; about 10% belongs to the top ten. The CDR3 runs 16 residues. The J segment lost 8 bases and the V segment lost 5 bases, leaving 13 bases of the junction unmatched. Germline CDR1 SGHTA, CDR2 FQGNSA.

The sequenced material came from peripheral blood. The chain uses TRBV7-2 and TRBJ1-3; 9 bases are a match to TRBD1. This clonotype was obtained from a man between 50 and 59 years old with active or convalescent COVID-19. CDR3 DNA: TGTGCCAGCAGCCGTGCTTCGGGACAGGGAGGAGACACCATATATTTT. Translating gives CASSRASGQGGDTIYF.